This T cell receptor (beta chain) originates from a study of cytotoxic CD8 clonotypes in ibrutinib-treated CLL. About the research overall: There were, on average, roughly 260,000 productive templates and some 90,000 productive rearrangements per sample.

Data came from immunoSEQ multiplex PCR; TCRdb stores just in-frame clones and leaves some out. The sample lists hundreds of thousands of clones, 70% occurring once. CDR1 is SQVTM and CDR2 is ANQGSEA in the germline V gene. Between the trimmed V and J ends, which lost 4 bases and 6 bases, there was a span of 10 bases. The CDR3 extends over 12 amino acids. Findings and limits, study-wide: Public clonotypes (which were uncommon) either contracted or remained stable on treatment. Different sampling times were used for sustained-remission and progressing patients.

In this sample, this clone turned up once. Its target is unknown. The source material was PBMCs, sampled after 24 months of ibrutinib treatment. The chain uses TRBV29-1 and TRBJ1-5; the D is unclear. This receptor was taken from a human donor with chronic lymphocytic leukemia. CDR3 region: CSVGSPAQPQHF. The CDR3 DNA reads TGCAGCGTTGGCAGCCCTGCTCAGCCCCAGCATTTT.